The next 22 T cell receptor beta chains were all read from a single sample in a study of blood T cell repertoires in COVID-19. TCRdb keeps only in-frame clones here, not all; method: immunoSEQ multiplex PCR. The sample consists of tens of thousands of clones, over 75% of them appearing once. The source material was peripheral blood. The receptor set was obtained from a man older than 75 with active or convalescent COVID-19.

This chain connects TRBV12-3 or TRBV12-4 to TRBJ1-2, with a weak D call TRBD1 (6 bases). V lost 5 bases and J 9 bases, leaving 13 bases between the germline ends. This CDR3 contains 12 residues. The CDR3 sequence is CASSPGASSYTF. The CDR3 DNA is TGTGCCAGCAGTCCAGGGGCCTCTAGCTACACCTTC.

This clone has a handful of counts. V gene TRBV19 combines with J gene TRBJ1-6; no clear D. Germline V CDR1 and CDR2: LNHDA, SQIVND (reference sequence). Trimming stripped 4 bases from V and 6 bases from J, with 10 bases between. There are 14 residues in the CDR3. CDR3 bases: TGTGCCAGTAGTACTCGCCACACTAATTCACCCCTCCACTTT. It translates to CASSTRHTNSPLHF. Complete variable domain (other parts from reference TRBV19 and TRBJ1-6): DGGITQSPKYLFRKEGQNVTLSCEQNLNHDAMYWYRQDPGQGLRLIYYSQIVNDFQKGDIAEGYSVSREKKESFPLTVTSAQKNPTAFYLCASSTRHTNSPLHFGNGTRLTVT.

This clone has only a few counts. The chain joins TRBV6-6 to TRBJ1-5, with TRBD1 as a possible D gene (5 bases). V was trimmed by 2 bases and J by 0 bases, leaving 8 bases between them. Per germline, CDR1 MNHNY and CDR2 SVGAGI (reference sequence). The CDR3 extends over 15 amino acids. CDR3 in DNA: TGTGCCAGCAGTTACGGGGCGGATAGCAATCAGCCCCAGCATTTT. It encodes CASSYGADSNQPQHF.

This rearrangement joins TRBV11-3 to TRBJ1-3; tentatively, D is TRBD1 (5 bases). This CDR3 is 15 amino acids long. The V end was cut by 5 bases, the J end by 4 bases, with 15 bases between. CDR1 is SGHNT, CDR2 YENEEA, per germline. CDR3 sequence: CASSHRGGVGNTIYF. The CDR3 DNA follows: TGTGCCAGCAGCCACCGTGGAGGGGTCGGAAACACCATATATTTT.

There are a few counts of this clone. The chain couples TRBV6-5 to TRBJ1-2; TRBD1 matches at 7 bases. The CDR3 is 15 amino acids. With V trimmed by 1 base and J by 4 bases, 6 bases remained unmatched. Germline V lookup: CDR1 MNHEY, CDR2 SVGAGI. The CDR3 DNA sequence: TGTGCCAGCAGTTACTTTAGGGGGCACAGCTATGGCTACACCTTC. This codes for CASSYFRGHSYGYTF.

The V call is TRBV5-6, the J call TRBJ1-1; no definite D call. The germline V gene has CDR1 SGHDT and CDR2 YYEEEE. The CDR3 is 13 residues long. The ends were cut back, 3 bases at V and 7 bases at J, with 13 bases in the middle. CDR3 protein: CASSWEEGNEAFF. CDR3 coding DNA: TGTGCCAGCAGCTGGGAGGAGGGCAATGAAGCTTTCTTT.

This sequence joins TRBV5-1 and TRBJ2-3, with 9 nucleotides matching TRBD2. CDR1 and CDR2 (germline): SGHRS, YFSETQ. The CDR3 runs to 16 residues. With 1 base clipped from V and 3 bases from J, the junction kept 6 bases outside the gene matches. CDR3 protein: CASSLQAGGGTDTQYF. Written as DNA, the CDR3 is TGCGCCAGCAGCTTGCAAGCGGGGGGTGGTACAGATACGCAGTATTTT.

This clone was found once. The chain couples TRBV6-6 to TRBJ2-1, with 8 nucleotides matching TRBD1. Per the germline V gene, CDR1 is MNHNY and CDR2 is SVGAGI (reference sequence). The CDR3 sequence is 15 residues long. V lost 2 bases, J lost 2 bases, and 2 bases stayed unmatched. CDR3 protein: CASSYQGQAYNEQFF. CDR3 bases: TGTGCCAGCAGTTACCAGGGACAGGCCTACAATGAGCAGTTCTTC.

The gene calls are TRBV2 and TRBJ2-5, with 8 bases matching TRBD2. The CDR3 is made up of 14 amino acids. CDR1 is SNHLY and CDR2 is FYNNEI in the germline V gene. Unmatched junction bases numbered 10, after V lost 6 bases and J lost 7 bases. Written as DNA, the CDR3 is TGTGCCAGCAGAGGAGGAGCTGCGGGGGGGACCCAGTACTTC. This translates into CASRGGAAGGTQYF.

For the CDR3, the DNA is TGTGCCAGCGTACAGACGACTAGCGGTAATGAGCAGTTCTTC. Translating gives CASVQTTSGNEQFF. The rearrangement links TRBV11-1 to TRBJ2-1; 9 bases align to TRBD2. CDR3 size: 14 residues. V lost 8 bases and J lost 7; bases outside the gene matches: 9. CDR1 SGHAT and CDR2 FQDESV come from the germline V gene (reference sequence).

The CDR3 nucleotides read TGTGCCAGCAGCCCGGAGCATAGCGGGGGAACCCGGTACGAGCAGTACTTC. Translation: CASSPEHSGGTRYEQYF. The rearrangement joins TRBV5-6 to TRBJ2-7, with TRBD2 identical over 9 bases. The CDR3 contains 17 residues. Germline CDR1 and CDR2: SGHDT and YYEEEE. V dropped 4 bases and J dropped 4; count of bases not matched to a gene: 15.

This clone showed up just once. The rearrangement links TRBV9 to TRBJ2-1, with D possibly TRBD1 on 6 matching bases. The CDR3 is 18 amino acids. Germline-derived CDR1 and CDR2 are SGDLS and YYNGEE. Trimming left V 1 base short and J 4 bases short, with 21 bases between. In nucleotides, the CDR3 is TGTGCCAGCAGCGTAAGACAGGCGCCAACCATGCCATACAATGAGCAGTTCTTC. This sequence encodes CASSVRQAPTMPYNEQFF.

This clone was seen a few times. The chain recombines TRBV7-9 with TRBJ2-1; 14 nucleotides align to TRBD2. V lost 4 bases and J lost 6; bases outside the gene matches: 2. The CDR3 is 15 amino acids. In germline, CDR1 is SEHNR, CDR2 FQNEAQ (reference sequence). The CDR3 sequence: CASSSTSGRANEQFF. CDR3 in DNA: TGTGCCAGCAGCTCGACTAGCGGGAGGGCCAATGAGCAGTTCTTC.

V and J are TRBV10-2 and TRBJ2-7; D is unresolved. Per germline, CDR1 WSHSY and CDR2 SAAADI. Trimming cost V 4 bases and J 2 bases, with 9 bases left between them. CDR3 length: 13 amino acids. The CDR3 DNA reads TGCGCCAGCAGTGGGGCGACAACCTACGAGCAGTACTTC. Encoded protein: CASSGATTYEQYF.

The chain is built from TRBV7-3 and TRBJ2-2; TRBD1 might be the D (6 bases). The V gene lost 5 bases and the J gene lost 4 bases, with 17 bases spanning the gap. Germline CDR1 reads SGHTA; CDR2 reads FQGTGA. The CDR3 runs 16 residues. DNA of the CDR3: TGTGCCAGCAGCCGGCTGGGGCAGGGGAGCACCGGGGAGCTGTTTTTT. This encodes CASSRLGQGSTGELFF.

On this clone itself: Relative to the germline gene, one junction end is altered; a read error may explain this. The V gene is TRBV3-1 (or the pseudogene TRBV3-2), the J gene TRBJ1-2; TRBD1 matches 9 bases. Germline-derived CDR1 and CDR2 are LGHDT and YNNKEL (reference sequence). CDR3 length equals 13 residues. The CDR3 here is CASSHLDRGSKSF. CDR3 bases: TGTGCCAGCAGCCATTTGGACAGGGGCTCAAAATCCTTC.

The rearrangement links TRBV19 to TRBJ2-3, with 9 nucleotides matching TRBD2. The ends lost 2 bases at V and 0 bases at J; junction bases unmatched: 6. Germline V lookup: CDR1 LNHDA, CDR2 SQIVND (reference sequence). There are 17 residues in the CDR3. The CDR3 sequence is CASSISILAGSTDTQYF. The CDR3 DNA sequence: TGTGCCAGTAGTATAAGTATACTAGCGGGTAGCACAGATACGCAGTATTTT.

V and J are TRBV11-3 and TRBJ2-1, with 15 bases lining up with TRBD2. The CDR3 runs 15 residues. CDR1 SGHNT and CDR2 YENEEA come from the germline V gene. V was clipped by 4 bases and J by 10 bases; unmatched bases: 5. The DNA of the CDR3 is TGTGCCAGCAGCTCGGGACTAGCGGGAGGAGGGGAGCAGTTCTTC. It specifies CASSSGLAGGGEQFF.

This clone was detected only once. V and J are TRBV27 and TRBJ2-5, with a possible D match to TRBD2 (5 bases). Germline values: CDR1 MNHEY, CDR2 SMNVEV (reference sequence). Between the trimmed V and J ends, which lost 4 bases and 5 bases, there was a span of 17 bases. The length of the CDR3 is 15 residues. The DNA for the CDR3 is TGTGCCAGCAGTTCCCTGTCGGTAGCGAGTGAGACCCAGTACTTC. Amino acid sequence: CASSSLSVASETQYF.

The chain is built from TRBV12-2 and TRBJ2-2; the DNA was not compared with TRBD2, the D call given in the table. TRBV12-2 has pseudogene status. The CDR3 loop spans 18 amino acids. CDR3 sequence: CARRGRGGGTANTGELFF. CDR3 DNA sequence: TGTGCAAGGCGGGGTCGCGGGGGGGGTACCGCGAACACCGGGGAGCTGTTTTTT.

V usage is TRBV11-2 and J usage is TRBJ1-3; D remains ambiguous. The CDR3 totals 14 residues. The germline gives CDR1 SGHAT, CDR2 FQNNGV. V shed 8 bases and J shed 0 bases, with 11 bases lying between them. DNA of the CDR3: TGTGCCAGCGAGGGCCCTAGCTCTGGAAACACCATATATTTT. This encodes CASEGPSSGNTIYF.

The chain employs TRBV27 and TRBJ1-1, with a possible D match to TRBD1 (5 bases). V was trimmed by 6 bases and J by 3 bases, leaving 11 bases between them. CDR3 length: 13 amino acids. Germline V gene data show CDR1 as MNHEY and CDR2 as SMNVEV (reference sequence). CDR3 loop: CASRLLGDTEAFF. In nucleotides, the CDR3 is TGTGCCAGCAGGTTGTTAGGGGACACTGAAGCTTTCTTT.